This T cell receptor beta chain was recovered during a study of CD8+ T cells in alopecia areata. Study summary: The drug, tofacitinib, lasted 6 to 18 months, followed by 6 months off drug.

Findings and caveats of the study: Tofacitinib significantly decreased scalp clonality and expanded CD8+ clones among top 100. In scalp and blood during tofacitinib, many expanded lesional clones persisted.

Once RNA had been extracted, it was reverse transcribed into cDNA to act as the sequencing template. The protocol was immunoSEQ multiplex PCR, while the TCRdb copy is restricted to in-frame clones and leaves out a portion. Of 40,000 to 50,000 clones listed, about three fifths are singletons. V was cut by 2 bases and J by 5 bases, with 7 bases left in between. Germline CDR1 and CDR2: SGHVS and FQNEAQ. The CDR3 length is 13 residues. Noted treatment: oral pan-JAK inhibitor, 5-10 mg twice daily. As part of sample collection, lesional scalp punch biopsies and peripheral blood were taken from alopecia areata patients. As regards this clone: The antigen is not known.

The source was CD8+ T cells sorted from blood, collected at week 4, from a patient treated with tofacitinib. The chain couples TRBV7-8 to TRBJ1-5; possibly TRBD1 for D (6 bases). The TCR comes from a human donor with alopecia areata. The DNA for the CDR3 is TGTGCCAGCAGCTTAAGGGGGGATCAGCCCCAGCATTTT. Amino acid sequence: CASSLRGDQPQHF.